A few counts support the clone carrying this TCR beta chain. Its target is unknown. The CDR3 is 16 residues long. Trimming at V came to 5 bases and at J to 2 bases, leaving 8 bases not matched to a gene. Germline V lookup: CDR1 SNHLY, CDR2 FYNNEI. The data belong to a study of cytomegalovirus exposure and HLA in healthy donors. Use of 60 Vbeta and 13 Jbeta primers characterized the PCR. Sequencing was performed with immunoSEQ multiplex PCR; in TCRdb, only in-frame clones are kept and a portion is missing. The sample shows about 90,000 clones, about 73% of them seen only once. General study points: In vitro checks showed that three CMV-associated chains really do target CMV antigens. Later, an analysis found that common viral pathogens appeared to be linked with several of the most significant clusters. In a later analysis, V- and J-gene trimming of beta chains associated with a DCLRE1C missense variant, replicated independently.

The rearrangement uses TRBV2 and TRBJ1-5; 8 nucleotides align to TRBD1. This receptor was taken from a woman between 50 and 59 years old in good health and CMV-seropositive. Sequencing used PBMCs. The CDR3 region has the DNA TGTGCCAGCAGTCTAAGACAGGGGTTTGGCAATCAGCCCCAGCATTTT. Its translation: CASSLRQGFGNQPQHF.